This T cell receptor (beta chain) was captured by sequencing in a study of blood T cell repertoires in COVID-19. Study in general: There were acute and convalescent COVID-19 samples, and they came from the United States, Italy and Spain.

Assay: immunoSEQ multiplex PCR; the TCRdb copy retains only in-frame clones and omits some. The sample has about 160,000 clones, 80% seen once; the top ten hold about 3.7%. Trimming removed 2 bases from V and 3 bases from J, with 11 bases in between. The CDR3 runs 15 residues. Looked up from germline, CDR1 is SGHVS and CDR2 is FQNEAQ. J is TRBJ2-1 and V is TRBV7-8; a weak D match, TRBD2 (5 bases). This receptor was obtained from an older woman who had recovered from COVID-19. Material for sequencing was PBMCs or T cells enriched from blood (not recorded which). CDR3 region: CASSLQLANYNEQFF. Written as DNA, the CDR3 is TGTGCCAGCAGCTTACAGCTAGCTAACTACAATGAGCAGTTCTTC. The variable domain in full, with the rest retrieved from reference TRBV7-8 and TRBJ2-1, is GAGVSQSPRYKVAKRGQDVALRCDPISGHVSLFWYQQALGQGPEFLTYFQNEAQLDKSGLPSDRFFAERPEGSVSTLKIQRTQQEDSAVYLCASSLQLANYNEQFFGPGTRLTVL.